The 3 T cell receptor beta chains reported below all come from one sample, sequenced in a study of beta chain features in type 1 diabetes. The entirety of the isolated RNA underwent reverse transcription, so expressed TCRB transcripts were sequenced. The assay was immunoSEQ multiplex PCR, and TCRdb's table has in-frame clones only and misses some. The sample comprises 130,000 to 150,000 clones, under 60% of which are singletons, and approximately 0.4% rests with the top ten. Input material: Tregs from blood. The receptors stem from a man younger than 35 in good health.

This clone was counted between two and nine times. The rearrangement uses TRBV2 and TRBJ2-7; maybe TRBD2 (5 bases). The CDR3 has 13 amino acids. Trimming stripped 4 bases from V and 4 bases from J, with 11 bases between. Germline V gene lookup returns CDR1 SNHLY and CDR2 FYNNEI. CDR3 sequence reads: CASSVGRHYEQYF. The CDR3 nucleotides are TGTGCCAGCAGTGTTGGGAGACATTACGAGCAGTACTTC.

In its sample, this clone was seen a few times. The rearrangement links TRBV2 to TRBJ2-3; D might be TRBD2 (6 bases). The CDR3 is made up of 16 amino acids. Germline V gene sequence: CDR1 SNHLY, CDR2 FYNNEI. Trimming shortened V by 6 bases and J by 0 bases, and 16 bases separated the two germline ends. In nucleotides, the CDR3 is TGTGCCAGCAGCAGACTAGTAGGAGCTAGCACAGATACGCAGTATTTT. This translates into CASSRLVGASTDTQYF.

The chain has TRBV28 and TRBJ2-3, with 8 bases lining up with TRBD2. Germline V gives CDR1 MDHEN, CDR2 SYDVKM. The CDR3 has 18 amino acids. Trimming took 4 bases from V and 2 from J; bases not matched to a gene: 14. CDR3 bases: TGTGCCAGCAGTTCGATACCACGACTAGCGAGAAACACAGATACGCAGTATTTT. Amino acid sequence: CASSSIPRLARNTDTQYF.